This T cell receptor beta chain was identified in a study of PD-1 blockade in classical Hodgkin lymphoma. Brentuximab vedotin exposure varied among the patients, all of whom had relapsed after autologous stem cell transplantation. The V and J ends lost 0 bases and 5 bases, in that order; junction bases with no gene match: 5. Germline V gene lookup returns CDR1 SGHRS and CDR2 YFSETQ. This CDR3 has 15 amino acids. This table comes from immunoSEQ multiplex PCR, and its TCRdb copy is limited to in-frame clones, with some not included. Of around 99,000 clones listed, 81% are singletons. This specimen consisted of peripheral blood mononuclear cells (PBMCs), obtained before the second cycle of nivolumab. The sequence was collected from a human donor with classical Hodgkin lymphoma. The chain uses TRBV5-1 and TRBJ2-3; 8 nucleotides match TRBD2. CDR3 sequence reads: CASSLEQAGVDTQYF. The CDR3 DNA reads TGCGCCAGCAGCTTGGAACAAGCGGGAGTAGATACGCAGTATTTT.